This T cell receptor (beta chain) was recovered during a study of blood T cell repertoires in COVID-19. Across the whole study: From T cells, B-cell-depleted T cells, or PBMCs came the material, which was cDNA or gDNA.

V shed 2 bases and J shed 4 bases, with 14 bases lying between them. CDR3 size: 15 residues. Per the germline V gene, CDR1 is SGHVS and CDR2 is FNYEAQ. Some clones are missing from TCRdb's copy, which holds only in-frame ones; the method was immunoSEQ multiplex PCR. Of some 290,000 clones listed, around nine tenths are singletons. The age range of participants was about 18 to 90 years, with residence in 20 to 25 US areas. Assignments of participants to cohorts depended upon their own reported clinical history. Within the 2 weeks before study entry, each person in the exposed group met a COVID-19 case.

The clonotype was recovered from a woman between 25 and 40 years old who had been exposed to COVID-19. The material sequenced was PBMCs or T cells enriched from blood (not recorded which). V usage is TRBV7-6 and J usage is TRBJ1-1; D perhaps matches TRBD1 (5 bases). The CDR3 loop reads CASSLSGGRGTEAFF. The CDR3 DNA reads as TGTGCCAGCAGCTTATCGGGGGGTCGCGGCACTGAAGCTTTCTTT. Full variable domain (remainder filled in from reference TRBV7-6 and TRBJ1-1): GAGVSQSPRYKVTKRGQDVALRCDPISGHVSLYWYRQALGQGPEFLTYFNYEAQQDKSGLPNDRFSAERPEGSISTLTIQRTEQRDSAMYRCASSLSGGRGTEAFFGQGTRLTVV.